This T cell receptor beta chain was profiled in a study of CD8 T cells in ankylosing spondylitis. Quantitative barcoded 5'-RACE was used to prepare TCR beta libraries. A single record per CDR3 protein comes from TCRdb applying MiXCR to the 5' RACE reads. The repertoire holds roughly 230,000 distinct CDR3 sequences, with 15% to 20% as singletons. Germline lookup yields CDR1 MNHEY and CDR2 SMNVEV (reference sequence). This CDR3 has 13 amino acids. The table lists this clonotype with a few counts. The junction differs from germline at one of its ends, possibly a read error. The sequencing input was blood, either unsorted or a sorted T cell fraction (not recorded which). The clonotype comes from a male donor with ankylosing spondylitis or in good health (not recorded which). This chain uses TRBV27 with TRBJ2-7, with a tentative D call TRBD2 (6 bases). The CDR3 protein is CASSSEFGEVGVF. The CDR3 DNA reads as TGTGCCAGCAGTTCGGAGTTCGGGGAGGTCGGCGTCTTC.